Below, 7 T cell receptor beta chains from the same sample are listed, as sequenced in a study of OX40 agonist ivuxolimab in advanced cancers. The table came from immunoSEQ multiplex PCR; TCRdb's copy has only in-frame clones and leaves some out. The sample consists of fewer than 30,000 clones, about 88% of them appearing once. The sequencing here drew on CD4+ or CD8+ T cells sorted from blood, taken in a trial of the OX40 agonist ivuxolimab. Receptor source: an adult with an advanced solid tumor such as melanoma, head and neck, liver or kidney cancer.

The V and J genes are TRBV11-3 and TRBJ1-1; D gene ambiguous. Germline V lookup: CDR1 SGHNT, CDR2 YENEEA. Trimming took off 1 base at V and 3 bases at J, with 6 bases between the two ends. The CDR3 runs 13 residues. CDR3 amino acids: CASSLVGDTEAFF. DNA for the CDR3: TGTGCCAGCAGCTTAGTCGGGGACACTGAAGCTTTCTTT.

For the CDR3, the DNA is TGTGCCAGCAGTTACGGAGTTTCCGAAAAACTGTTTTTT. Translated, it gives CASSYGVSEKLFF. The V gene is TRBV6-5, the J gene TRBJ1-4; D is uncertain. This CDR3 region has 13 residues. CDR1 and CDR2 from the germline V gene are MNHEY and SVGAGI. V was trimmed by 2 bases and J by 8 bases, leaving 9 bases between them.

This rearrangement joins TRBV5-6 to TRBJ1-1; TRBD1 matches at 11 bases. The germline CDR1 and CDR2 sequences are SGHDT and YYEEEE. The CDR3 length is 14 residues. V shed 3 bases and J 4 bases; nucleotides not matched to a gene: 2. CDR3 bases: TGTGCCAGCAGCTGGACAGGGGGCAGCACTGAAGCTTTCTTT. This codes for CASSWTGGSTEAFF.

The gene calls are TRBV15 and TRBJ2-7; D is ambiguous. Germline V gene data show CDR1 as LNHNV and CDR2 as YYDKDF (reference sequence). The CDR3 spans 15 residues. V was cut by 4 bases and J by 5 bases, with 18 bases left in between. CDR3 in DNA: TGTGCCACCAGCAATTTTGAGACGGAAGCCCACGAGCAGTACTTC. Residues: CATSNFETEAHEQYF.

The CDR3 nucleotides read TGTGCCAGCAGCCCAGAGGGGACAGTCAACACCGGGGAGCTGTTTTTT. Translating it yields CASSPEGTVNTGELFF. V and J are TRBV7-9 and TRBJ2-2; 7 nucleotides align to TRBD1. Germline values: CDR1 SEHNR, CDR2 FQNEAQ (reference sequence). V lost 5 bases, J lost 2 bases, and 8 bases stayed unmatched. CDR3 length equals 16 residues.

CDR3 DNA: TGTGCCAGCCGGAGTACGTCTAGCACCAATGAGCAGTTCTTC. Translated, it gives CASRSTSSTNEQFF. The V gene is TRBV6-5, the J gene TRBJ2-1; a weak D match, TRBD2 (5 bases). The germline gives CDR1 MNHEY, CDR2 SVGAGI. The CDR3 loop spans 14 amino acids. Trimming removed 8 bases at V and 6 bases at J, with 17 bases between.

The chain couples TRBV6-1 to TRBJ1-2; 7 bases align to TRBD1. Per the germline V gene, CDR1 is MNHNS and CDR2 is SASEGT. The V and J ends lost 7 bases and 2 bases, in that order; junction bases with no gene match: 10. This CDR3 region has 15 residues. The CDR3 sequence is CASTVGGGINYGYTF. DNA of the CDR3: TGTGCCAGCACGGTCGGAGGGGGCATCAACTATGGCTACACCTTC.